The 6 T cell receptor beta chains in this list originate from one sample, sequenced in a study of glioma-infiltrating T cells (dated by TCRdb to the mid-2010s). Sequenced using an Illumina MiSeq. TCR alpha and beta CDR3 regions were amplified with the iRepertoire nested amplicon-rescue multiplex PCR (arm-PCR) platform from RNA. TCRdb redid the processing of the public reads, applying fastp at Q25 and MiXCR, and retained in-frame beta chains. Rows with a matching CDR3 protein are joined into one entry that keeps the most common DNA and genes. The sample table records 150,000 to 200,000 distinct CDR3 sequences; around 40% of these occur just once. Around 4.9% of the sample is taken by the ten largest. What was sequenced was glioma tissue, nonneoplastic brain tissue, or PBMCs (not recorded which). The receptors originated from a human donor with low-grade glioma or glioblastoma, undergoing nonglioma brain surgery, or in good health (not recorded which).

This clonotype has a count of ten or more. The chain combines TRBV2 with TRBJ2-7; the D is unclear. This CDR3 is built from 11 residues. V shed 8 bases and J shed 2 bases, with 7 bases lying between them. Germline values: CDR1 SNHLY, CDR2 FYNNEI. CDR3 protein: CASGWTYEQYF. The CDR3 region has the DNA TGTGCCAGCGGTTGGACCTACGAGCAGTACTTC.

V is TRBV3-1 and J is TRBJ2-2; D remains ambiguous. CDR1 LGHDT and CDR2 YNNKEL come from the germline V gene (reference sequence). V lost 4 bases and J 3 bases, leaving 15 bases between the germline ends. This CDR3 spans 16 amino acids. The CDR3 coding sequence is TGTGCCAGCAGCCGTAAATCCCTCAGAGACACCGGGGAGCTGTTTTTT. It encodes CASSRKSLRDTGELFF.

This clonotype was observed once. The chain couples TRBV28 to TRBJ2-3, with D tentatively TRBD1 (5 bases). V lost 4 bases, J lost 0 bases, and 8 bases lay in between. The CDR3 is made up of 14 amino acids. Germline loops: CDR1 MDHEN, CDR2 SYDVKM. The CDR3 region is CASSSNRSTDTQYF. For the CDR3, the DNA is TGTGCCAGCAGTTCAAACAGGAGCACAGATACGCAGTATTTT.

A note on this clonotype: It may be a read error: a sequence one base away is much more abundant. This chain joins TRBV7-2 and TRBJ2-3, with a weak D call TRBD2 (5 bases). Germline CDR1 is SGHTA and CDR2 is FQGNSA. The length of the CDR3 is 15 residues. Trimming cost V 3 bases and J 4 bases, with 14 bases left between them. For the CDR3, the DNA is TGTGCCAGCAGCTTCAACATGGACTTGTCAGATACGCAGTATTTT. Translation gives CASSFNMDLSDTQYF.

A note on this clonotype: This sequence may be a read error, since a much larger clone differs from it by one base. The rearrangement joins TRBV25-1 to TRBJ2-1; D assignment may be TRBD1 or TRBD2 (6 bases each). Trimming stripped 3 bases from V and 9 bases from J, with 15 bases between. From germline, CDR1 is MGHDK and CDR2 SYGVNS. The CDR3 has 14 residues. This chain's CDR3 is CASSDTKKGGEQFF. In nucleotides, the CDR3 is TGTGCCAGCAGTGATACCAAAAAGGGGGGTGAGCAGTTCTTC.

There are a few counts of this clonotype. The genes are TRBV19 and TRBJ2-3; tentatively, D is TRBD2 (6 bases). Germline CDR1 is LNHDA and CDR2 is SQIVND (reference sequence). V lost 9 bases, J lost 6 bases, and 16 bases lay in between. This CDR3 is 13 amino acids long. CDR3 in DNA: TGTGCCAGCACAAATGCGGGACGGGATACGCAGTATTTT. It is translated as CASTNAGRDTQYF.